The 7 T cell receptor beta chains below all came from one sample that was sequenced in a study of Graves' ophthalmopathy and Graves' hyperthyroidism (dated by TCRdb to the late 2010s). Sequencing instrument: Illumina HiSeq 2000. For repertoire sequencing, the TCR beta CDR3 regions were amplified from RNA transcripts. The first round of RT-PCR was done with HTBI primers and the Qiagen OneStep RT-PCR kit, and was followed by a second round of multiplex PCR, then size selection and purification. TCRdb's own reprocessing of the public reads used fastp at Q25 and MiXCR and kept productive beta chains. Merged by CDR3 protein, the rows form single entries marked with the most common genes and DNA. A total of over 500,000 distinct CDR3 sequences appear in this sample, roughly 20% of them only once. More than 5.5% of the sample goes to the ten largest clones. Sequenced sample: peripheral blood. The source of these receptors is a woman aged 18-29 years with stable Graves' hyperthyroidism. Some clones in this sample may be carry-over from other donors' samples. Donor details come from another sample of the same person, matched by shared clones.

Ten or more counts support this clonotype. This chain uses TRBV3-1 with TRBJ1-2; 9 bases map to TRBD1. Losses at the gene ends were 1 base for V and 0 bases for J; bases not matched to a gene: 0. Germline V gives CDR1 LGHDT, CDR2 YNNKEL (reference sequence). The CDR3 runs to 15 residues. The DNA for the CDR3 is TGTGCCAGCAGCCAAGGGGACAGGGCTAACTATGGCTACACCTTC. Translated: CASSQGDRANYGYTF.

This chain uses TRBV15 with TRBJ2-2, with 15 bases that match TRBD2. The CDR3 runs to 16 residues. Germline trimming cut 10 bases from V and 4 bases from J; bases unmatched to any gene: 7. Germline CDR1 reads LNHNV; CDR2 reads YYDKDF (reference sequence). CDR3 coding DNA: TGTGCCATTCGGACTAGCGGGAGGGGACGCACCGGGGAGCTGTTTTTT. It is translated as CAIRTSGRGRTGELFF.

The chain uses TRBV6-4 and TRBJ2-5; weak D call: TRBD1 (5 bases). CDR1 and CDR2 (germline): MRHNA, SNTAGT. The CDR3 consists of 12 residues. V was trimmed by 7 bases and J by 0 bases, leaving 6 bases between them. Here the CDR3 DNA reads TGTGCCAGCACAGGGTACCAAGAGACCCAGTACTTC. Translating gives CASTGYQETQYF.

This clonotype occurred many times. Given a much more abundant clone one base away, this may be a read error. This chain joins TRBV28 and TRBJ1-2; 9 bases fit TRBD1. This CDR3 is built from 14 residues. With V trimmed by 6 bases and J by 4 bases, 6 bases remained unmatched. Germline-derived CDR1 and CDR2 are MDHEN and SYDVKM. CDR3 nucleotides: TGTGCCAGCAGCCCCCGACAGGGGGGCTATGGCTACACCTTC. Residues: CASSPRQGGYGYTF.

This chain joins TRBV7-3 and TRBJ2-5; TRBD1 is a possible D gene (6 bases). The CDR3 consists of 14 residues. Trimming took off 5 bases at V and 2 bases at J, with 12 bases between the two ends. Germline lookup yields CDR1 SGHTA and CDR2 FQGTGA. The CDR3 bases are TGTGCCAGCAGCCCGGGACACACTCAAGAGACCCAGTACTTC. This gives the protein CASSPGHTQETQYF.

This clonotype was counted at least ten times. In nucleotides, the CDR3 is TGTGCCAGCAGCTTAGTGTCCTACTACGAGCAGTACTTC. Protein product: CASSLVSYYEQYF. V gene TRBV7-8 combines with J gene TRBJ2-7; D remains ambiguous. Germline values: CDR1 SGHVS, CDR2 FQNEAQ. Between the trimmed V and J ends, which lost 1 base and 3 bases, there was a span of 7 bases. This CDR3 has 13 residues.

This clonotype was detected a few times. This chain uses TRBV5-1 with TRBJ1-1, with TRBD1 identical over 7 bases. Germline trimming cut 3 bases from V and 11 bases from J; bases unmatched to any gene: 7. The CDR3 spans 12 residues. Germline CDR1 reads SGHRS; CDR2 reads YFSETQ. The CDR3 protein is CASSSPGGHAFF. The CDR3 DNA reads as TGCGCCAGCAGCTCCCCAGGGGGTCACGCTTTCTTT.